These 13 T cell receptor beta chains were sequenced from one sample in a study of blood T cell repertoires in COVID-19. TCRdb's table, derived via immunoSEQ multiplex PCR, lists solely in-frame clones and lacks some. The repertoire includes about 4,300 clones, 70% to 80% of them detected once, and approximately 38% sits in the top ten. The sample comprised peripheral blood. The receptor set was obtained from a human donor with active or convalescent COVID-19. The donor label of this sample is uncertain.

This clone was recorded once. The chain links TRBV5-4 to TRBJ2-7, with 14 bases identical to TRBD2. In germline, CDR1 is SGHNT, CDR2 YYREEE (reference sequence). The CDR3 totals 17 residues. V lost 4 bases to trimming and J lost 5 bases; unmatched junction nucleotides: 11. CDR3 bases: TGTGCCAGCAGCCGGAACGGACTAGCGGGAGGCGGGCACGAGCAGTACTTC. It specifies CASSRNGLAGGGHEQYF.

This clone is classed as large (0.1 to 1%). The chain couples TRBV7-2 to TRBJ1-6; D unresolved. The germline V and J ends were trimmed by 1 base and 9 bases, with 4 bases remaining between them. CDR1 and CDR2 (germline): SGHTA, FQGNSA. This CDR3 is 12 amino acids long. The CDR3 loop reads CASSLDSSPLHF. The CDR3 DNA sequence: TGTGCCAGCAGCTTAGACTCTTCACCCCTCCACTTT.

V is TRBV2 and J is TRBJ2-5; TRBD2 aligns across 7 bases. Germline-derived CDR1 and CDR2 are SNHLY and FYNNEI. With V trimmed by 5 bases and J by 7 bases, 13 bases remained unmatched. The CDR3 is 15 amino acids. The CDR3 sequence is CASSISSGGAGTQYF. The CDR3 DNA reads as TGTGCCAGCAGTATTTCTAGCGGAGGGGCGGGGACCCAGTACTTC.

This clone was counted only a few times. The V and J genes are TRBV7-2 and TRBJ2-1, with 8 bases that match TRBD2. Per the germline V gene, CDR1 is SGHTA and CDR2 is FQGNSA. This CDR3 comprises 14 residues. V dropped 5 bases and J dropped 6; count of bases not matched to a gene: 6. Here the CDR3 DNA reads TGTGCCAGCAGCCGTCGAGCGGGAGTCAATGAGCAGTTCTTC. The encoded protein is CASSRRAGVNEQFF.

This clone has just one count. The chain joins TRBV9 to TRBJ2-1; TRBD2 matches at 8 bases. Germline CDR1 is SGDLS and CDR2 is YYNGEE. V shed 0 bases and J 7 bases; nucleotides not matched to a gene: 9. CDR3 length: 16 residues. The CDR3 spells CASSVVAGGDLNEQFF. As DNA, the CDR3 is TGTGCCAGCAGCGTAGTTGCGGGAGGCGACTTAAATGAGCAGTTCTTC.

As for this clone: A much larger clone lies a single base off, so this may be a read error. The rearrangement links TRBV6-2 or TRBV6-3 to TRBJ1-2; 9 bases are shared with TRBD1. Germline V CDR1 and CDR2: MNHEY, SVGEGT. Trimming at V came to 4 bases and at J to 3 bases, leaving 9 bases not matched to a gene. CDR3 length: 16 amino acids. CDR3 DNA sequence: TGTGCCAGCAGTTGGACAGGGGACGTCGCAGACTATGGCTACACCTTC. It is translated as CASSWTGDVADYGYTF.

There are a few counts of this clone. This chain uses TRBV10-3 with TRBJ2-3, with 10 bases lining up with TRBD2. Trimming cost V 11 bases and J 5 bases; bases outside gene matches: 10. There are 14 residues in the CDR3. Germline V gene sequence: CDR1 ENHRY, CDR2 SYGVKD. CDR3 bases: TGTGCCTCCCGACTAGCGGGCTCAGGAGATACGCAGTATTTT. Translating it yields CASRLAGSGDTQYF.

This chain uses TRBV7-2 with TRBJ2-1; D gene unclear. The CDR3 extends over 14 amino acids. Trimming cost V 1 base and J 4 bases, with 8 bases left between them. The germline CDR1 and CDR2 sequences are SGHTA and FQGNSA. CDR3 in amino acids: CASSLELKYNEQFF. The CDR3 DNA reads as TGTGCCAGCAGCTTAGAACTTAAATACAATGAGCAGTTCTTC.

The chain couples TRBV3-1 (or the pseudogene TRBV3-2) to TRBJ2-7; D gene unclear. The CDR3 is made up of 15 amino acids. Germline CDR1 and CDR2: LGHDT and YNNKEL (reference sequence). V was cut by 0 bases and J by 4 bases, with 13 bases left in between. CDR3 protein: CASSQDLARPYEQYF. CDR3 nucleotides: TGTGCCAGCAGCCAAGACCTCGCTAGGCCGTACGAGCAGTACTTC.

The chain combines TRBV5-1 with TRBJ2-3, with D hard to call. Germline V gene lookup returns CDR1 SGHRS and CDR2 YFSETQ. The germline V and J ends were trimmed by 4 bases and 3 bases, with 6 bases remaining between them. CDR3 length: 12 residues. CDR3 sequence reads: CASSALTDTQYF. In DNA, the CDR3 is TGCGCCAGCAGCGCCCTAACAGATACGCAGTATTTT. Using reference TRBV5-1 and TRBJ2-3 for the parts outside the CDR3, the full variable domain is KAGVTQTPRYLIKTRGQQVTLSCSPISGHRSVSWYQQTPGQGLQFLFEYFSETQRNKGNFPGRFSGRQFSNSRSEMNVSTLELGDSALYLCASSALTDTQYFGPGTRLTVL.

The genes are TRBV9 and TRBJ2-5; 8 bases agree with TRBD2. V dropped 4 bases and J dropped 0; count of bases not matched to a gene: 11. In germline, CDR1 is SGDLS, CDR2 YYNGEE. The CDR3 consists of 17 residues. CDR3 region: CASSSGGASGYQETQYF. The CDR3 DNA reads as TGTGCCAGCAGCTCCGGGGGGGCTAGCGGATACCAAGAGACCCAGTACTTC.

CDR3 nucleotides: TGTGCCAGTAGTCCTCGTGGGGCCGAGGCCAATGAGCAGTTCTTC. It encodes CASSPRGAEANEQFF. The chain couples TRBV19 to TRBJ2-1, with a weak D call TRBD1 (5 bases). The V end lost 5 bases, the J end lost 6 bases, and 17 bases lay between the germline ends. The CDR3 spans 15 residues. From germline, CDR1 is LNHDA and CDR2 SQIVND (reference sequence).

This chain joins TRBV2 and TRBJ1-5; 7 nucleotides line up with TRBD1. This CDR3 has 16 amino acids. The V and J ends lost 5 bases and 4 bases, in that order; junction bases with no gene match: 11. Germline CDR1 is SNHLY and CDR2 is FYNNEI. The CDR3 nucleotides read TGTGCCAGCAGTACTCAAGGGGGCAGGAGTAATCAGCCCCAGCATTTT. Amino acid sequence: CASSTQGGRSNQPQHF.